This paragraph reports one T cell receptor (beta chain). Assay used: immunoSEQ multiplex PCR; TCRdb lists only in-frame clones, some missing. The sample records roughly 230,000 clones, nearly 90% being singletons. Per germline, CDR1 LNHDA and CDR2 SQIVND (reference sequence). The CDR3 has 14 amino acids. The V segment lost 4 bases and the J segment 7 bases; nucleotides outside the gene matches: 5. These data belong to a study of blood T cell repertoires in COVID-19. Across the whole study: The United States, Italy and Spain provided the acute and convalescent COVID-19 samples.

What was sequenced was peripheral blood. This receptor was obtained from a middle-aged woman who had recovered from COVID-19. The V call is TRBV19, the J call TRBJ2-1; TRBD1 aligns across 9 bases. This CDR3 is CASSTGTGQNEQFF. DNA for the CDR3: TGTGCCAGTAGTACGGGGACAGGGCAGAATGAGCAGTTCTTC.